This T cell receptor (beta chain) appears in the sequencing data of a study of cytomegalovirus exposure and HLA in healthy donors. Study-wide findings and caveats: The study labeled 150 to 200 TCR beta chains cytomegalovirus-associated. With DRB1 most and HLA-C fewest, TCR association rates differed between HLA loci in a later analysis. One variant, a missense change in DCLRE1C, was linked in a later analysis to TCR beta V- and J-gene trimming.

Vbeta (60) and Jbeta (13) primers were used in the PCR. Produced via immunoSEQ multiplex PCR; TCRdb's table is partial and in-frame only. The sample gives some 180,000 clones, 79% of which show up once; 4.4% is in the top ten. Remarks on this clone: Its target is not known.

The V gene end was trimmed by 1 base and the J gene end by 3 bases; junction bases not matched to a gene: 4. Germline V gene data show CDR1 as SQVTM and CDR2 as ANQGSEA. This CDR3 region has 14 residues. The sample comprised PBMCs. The gene calls are TRBV29-1 and TRBJ1-2; 8 nucleotides align to TRBD1. This sequence originates from a woman between 25 and 40 years old in good health and CMV-seropositive. CDR3 nucleotide sequence: TGCAGCGTTGAAGGGACAGGGTTAGACTATGGCTACACCTTC. Amino acid sequence: CSVEGTGLDYGYTF.